This TCR beta chain is from a study of human CD8 memory T cell subsets. Points from the study as a whole: For stem-like memory and precursor exhausted T cells, diversity was similarly high, which was not true of effector memory cells.

This CDR3 comprises 13 residues. Worth noting for this clonotype: Its antigen is currently unknown.

The TCR beta sequencing libraries came from UMI-labeled 5' RACE. One entry per CDR3 protein, without DNA, is what TCRdb gives after re-calling the 5' RACE reads. The listing records approximately 11,000 distinct CDR3 sequences. RNA was obtained from duplicate vials of more than 130,000 sorted CD8+ T cells per subset. J is TRBJ1-5 and V is TRBV12-3 or TRBV12-4; as DNA is missing, the TRBD1 call by TCRdb cannot be tested. The sample comprised CD8+ stem-like memory T cells (TSCM and TCM) sorted from PBMCs. Subset: stem-like memory CD8 T cells (TSTEM), CCR7+ PD-1- TIGIT-. This TCR came from a human donor in good health. CDR3 amino acids: CASSPQGRQPQHF.